These 24 T cell receptor beta chains share one sample of origin, sequenced in a study of human T cells and chemical hapten exposure. Sequencing started from total RNA isolated from unfractionated whole blood. TCRdb reanalysed the 5' RACE reads using MiXCR and keeps one entry per CDR3 protein. The top ten hold approximately 1.4% of the sample, which has about 140,000 distinct CDR3 sequences, roughly 4% seen once. The receptors stem from a female donor in good health.

This clonotype has a count of ten or more. The chain links TRBV20-1 to TRBJ1-2; 7 bases agree with TRBD1. The length of the CDR3 is 13 residues. Trimming took 6 bases from V and 2 from J; bases not matched to a gene: 6. Per the germline V gene, CDR1 is DFQATT and CDR2 is SNEGSKA (reference sequence). The CDR3 sequence: CSASGGGNYGYTF. The CDR3 DNA reads as TGCAGTGCCAGTGGAGGGGGCAACTATGGCTACACCTTC.

This clonotype has at least ten counts. The V call is TRBV7-2, the J call TRBJ2-1; D ambiguous. V lost 6 bases to trimming and J lost 5 bases, with 8 bases between them. This CDR3 comprises 12 residues. CDR1 and CDR2 from the germline V gene are SGHTA and FQGNSA. CDR3 DNA: TGTGCCAGCAGTTTTGCTAACAATGAGCAGTTCTTC. It yields the protein CASSFANNEQFF.

This clonotype was counted only a few times. The chain uses TRBV15 and TRBJ2-3, with D possibly TRBD1 on 6 matching bases. Trimming left V 0 bases short and J 0 bases short, with 7 bases between. Germline V CDR1 and CDR2: LNHNV, YYDKDF (reference sequence). The length of the CDR3 is 15 residues. The CDR3 nucleotides read TGTGCCACCAGCAGAGATGGACAGAGCACAGATACGCAGTATTTT. This gives the protein CATSRDGQSTDTQYF.

This clonotype has ten or more counts. J is TRBJ2-7 and V is TRBV4-2; 9 nucleotides agree with TRBD1. Per germline, CDR1 LGHNA and CDR2 YNFKEQ. The CDR3 is 15 amino acids. The ends lost 4 bases at V and 3 bases at J; junction bases unmatched: 7. CDR3 DNA: TGTGCCAGCAGCCCATCCTACAGGGGGCGCTACGAGCAGTACTTC. This gives the protein CASSPSYRGRYEQYF.

This clonotype was seen many times. The chain couples TRBV20-1 to TRBJ2-5; D is ambiguous. This CDR3 contains 14 residues. Germline CDR1 is DFQATT and CDR2 is SNEGSKA (reference sequence). Trimming left V 0 bases short and J 2 bases short, with 10 bases between. The CDR3 is CSARDFRGQETQYF. The CDR3 DNA sequence: TGCAGTGCTAGAGATTTTCGCGGTCAAGAGACCCAGTACTTC.

This clonotype was detected many times. This chain connects TRBV20-1 to TRBJ1-2; TRBD1 is a possible D gene (5 bases). Trimming shortened V by 5 bases and J by 4 bases, and 14 bases separated the two germline ends. CDR1 and CDR2 from the germline V gene are DFQATT and SNEGSKA (reference sequence). The CDR3 has 13 residues. CDR3 nucleotide sequence: TGCAGTGCTGCAACGACAGAACCCTATGGCTACACCTTC. Translating it yields CSAATTEPYGYTF.

Many counts were recorded for this clonotype. The chain has TRBV7-9 and TRBJ2-2; 9 bases align to TRBD1. CDR1 and CDR2 from the germline V gene are SEHNR and FQNEAQ (reference sequence). The CDR3 has 16 amino acids. V dropped 4 bases and J dropped 3; count of bases not matched to a gene: 6. In DNA, the CDR3 is TGTGCCAGCAGCTCAAACAGGGGGCAGGACACCGGGGAGCTGTTTTTT. This gives the protein CASSSNRGQDTGELFF.

Only a few counts were recorded for this clonotype. The chain combines TRBV7-2 with TRBJ2-3, with 7 nucleotides matching TRBD2. The CDR3 has 16 amino acids. Germline CDR1 reads SGHTA; CDR2 reads FQGNSA. Unmatched junction bases numbered 9, after V lost 5 bases and J lost 1 base. The CDR3 sequence is CASSQNGGVRTDTQYF. The CDR3 coding sequence is TGTGCCAGCAGCCAAAATGGGGGGGTGCGCACAGATACGCAGTATTTT.

The chain recombines TRBV29-1 with TRBJ1-1; D gene uncertain. Germline CDR1 SQVTM, CDR2 ANQGSEA. The CDR3 has 15 residues. Between the trimmed V and J ends, which lost 4 bases and 1 base, there was a span of 16 bases. CDR3 loop: CSVVVRPIRNTEAFF. CDR3 nucleotide sequence: TGCAGCGTTGTGGTCAGGCCTATTAGGAACACTGAAGCTTTCTTT.

This clonotype has at least ten counts. The V call is TRBV20-1, the J call TRBJ1-6, with D possibly being TRBD1 (5 bases). Germline V gives CDR1 DFQATT, CDR2 SNEGSKA (reference sequence). This CDR3 is 14 amino acids long. V shed 5 bases and J shed 4 bases, with 12 bases lying between them. Here the CDR3 reads CSAGGGTYNSPLHF. CDR3 nucleotides: TGCAGTGCTGGGGGAGGGACTTATAATTCACCCCTCCACTTT.

V and J are TRBV19 and TRBJ2-3; D is unresolved. Germline-derived CDR1 and CDR2 are LNHDA and SQIVND (reference sequence). CDR3 length: 14 amino acids. V was clipped by 4 bases and J by 0 bases, with 8 bases between them. CDR3 sequence: CASSKQLSTDTQYF. DNA for the CDR3: TGTGCCAGTAGTAAACAGCTTAGCACAGATACGCAGTATTTT.

This clonotype has a count of ten or more. Compared with germline, one end of the junction differs, possibly owing to a read error. This chain joins TRBV28 and TRBJ2-3; D gene uncertain. Germline-derived CDR1 and CDR2 are MDHEN and SYDVKM. This CDR3 is built from 12 residues. CDR3 in DNA: TGTGCCAGCAGCTTATCCACAGATACGCAGTATTTT. Translated, it gives CASSLSTDTQYF.

The chain couples TRBV5-1 to TRBJ1-2; D not certain. The ends were cut back, 2 bases at V and 5 bases at J, with 10 bases in the middle. Germline V gene data show CDR1 as SGHRS and CDR2 as YFSETQ. The CDR3 sequence is 13 residues long. CDR3 bases: TGCGCCAGCAGCTTCCCTCATCGGTATGGCTACACCTTC. Its translation is CASSFPHRYGYTF.

On this clonotype: A read error may be the cause here, since a much bigger clone is one base away. Here the CDR3 omits its conserved ending phenylalanine or tryptophan, so a read error is the likely source. No DNA is shown, since the ends of the CDR3 on it are uncertain; the CDR3 is the one TCRdb lists. This chain uses TRBV3-1 with TRBJ2-1; the table's TRBD1 call for D was not verified on the DNA. Germline CDR1 is LGHDT and CDR2 is YNNKEL (reference sequence). The CDR3 totals 13 residues, both ends included. This chain's CDR3 is CASSQDRTGGVLV.

This clonotype showed up just a few times. The rearrangement links TRBV5-6 to TRBJ1-2; TRBD1 agrees at 7 bases. This CDR3 is built from 14 residues. CDR1 is SGHDT, CDR2 YYEEEE, per germline. V was pared by 4 bases and J by 3 bases, with 6 bases of the junction left unmatched. CDR3 nucleotides: TGTGCCAGCAGCACCGGGACAGAAGACTATGGCTACACCTTC. Translating it yields CASSTGTEDYGYTF.

The chain employs TRBV7-2 and TRBJ2-3; D perhaps matches TRBD2 (6 bases). CDR1 is SGHTA and CDR2 is FQGNSA in the germline V gene. The ends were cut back, 5 bases at V and 6 bases at J, with 18 bases in the middle. The CDR3 consists of 15 residues. CDR3 residues: CASSQPGRPLDTQYF. CDR3 in DNA: TGTGCCAGCAGCCAACCGGGGAGGCCCCTGGATACGCAGTATTTT.

This clonotype was seen many times. This chain links TRBV15 with TRBJ1-5, with a tentative D call TRBD1 (6 bases). V was shortened by 4 bases and J by 3 bases, with 13 bases between the two germline ends. Germline assignment: CDR1 LNHNV and CDR2 YYDKDF (reference sequence). The CDR3 loop spans 15 amino acids. The chain's CDR3 is CATSTQQGANQPQHF. CDR3 DNA sequence: TGTGCCACCAGCACCCAACAGGGTGCCAATCAGCCCCAGCATTTT.

This clonotype was counted ten times or more. The chain couples TRBV29-1 to TRBJ1-2; D ambiguous. Germline lookup yields CDR1 SQVTM and CDR2 ANQGSEA. This CDR3 is 13 amino acids long. Trimming left V 3 bases short and J 4 bases short, with 12 bases between. CDR3 sequence reads: CSVDLPDAYGYTF. For the CDR3, the DNA is TGCAGCGTTGATCTTCCAGATGCCTATGGCTACACCTTC. Looking up the rest from reference TRBV29-1 and TRBJ1-2 gives the full variable domain: SAVISQKPSRDICQRGTSLTIQCQVDSQVTMMFWYRQQPGQSLTLIATANQGSEATYESGFVIDKFPISRPNLTFSTLTVSNMSPEDSSIYLCSVDLPDAYGYTFGSGTRLTVV.

This clonotype was detected only a few times. The gene calls are TRBV3-1 and TRBJ1-6; the D gene is possibly TRBD1 (6 bases). CDR1 and CDR2 from the germline V gene are LGHDT and YNNKEL (reference sequence). V was pared by 0 bases and J by 9 bases, with 18 bases between. The CDR3 spans 17 residues. The CDR3 reads CASSQEPGAGNSSPLHF. The CDR3 bases are TGTGCCAGCAGCCAAGAGCCGGGGGCAGGGAATAGTTCACCCCTCCACTTT.

This clonotype was seen many times. The CDR3 nucleotides read TGTGCCAGCAGCTTAGGTTCAGGGGGTGACACTGAAGCTTTCTTT. Translating it yields CASSLGSGGDTEAFF. This chain joins TRBV13 and TRBJ1-1; TRBD1 agrees at 7 bases. This CDR3 is 15 amino acids long. Germline loops: CDR1 PRHDT, CDR2 FYEKMQ (reference sequence). After removal of 0 bases from V and 3 bases from J, the junction contained 4 bases not matched to a gene.

This clonotype was picked up many times. The V gene is TRBV10-3, the J gene TRBJ2-5, with a weak D call TRBD2 (5 bases). The CDR3 totals 13 residues. V lost 7 bases and J 4 bases, leaving 13 bases between the germline ends. Germline CDR1 is ENHRY and CDR2 is SYGVKD. In DNA, the CDR3 is TGTGCCATCACCACTAGGATCGGAGAGACCCAGTACTTC. Translating gives CAITTRIGETQYF.

The chain carries TRBV20-1 and TRBJ2-5; D might be TRBD1 or TRBD2, each matching 5 bases. The CDR3 consists of 15 residues. V lost 0 bases and J 1 base, leaving 12 bases between the germline ends. Germline CDR1 reads DFQATT; CDR2 reads SNEGSKA (reference sequence). The DNA of the CDR3 is TGCAGTGCTAGAGATGGGGCTAGCCCCCAAGAGACCCAGTACTTC. Its protein product is CSARDGASPQETQYF.

The table lists this clonotype with many counts. The chain joins TRBV24-1 to TRBJ2-1; D is possibly TRBD1 (5 bases). Trimming removed 1 base at V and 5 bases at J, with 11 bases between. Looked up from germline, CDR1 is KGHDR and CDR2 is SFDVKD. CDR3 length equals 15 residues. The chain's CDR3 is CATSDFLRQNNEQFF. CDR3 in DNA: TGTGCCACCAGTGATTTCCTGAGACAGAACAATGAGCAGTTCTTC.

The V and J genes are TRBV5-1 and TRBJ1-4, with D perhaps TRBD1 (6 bases). This CDR3 has 14 residues. Germline CDR1 and CDR2: SGHRS and YFSETQ. The ends were cut back, 0 bases at V and 7 bases at J, with 10 bases in the middle. The CDR3 sequence is CASSLDRDGEKLFF. CDR3 DNA: TGCGCCAGCAGCTTGGACAGGGACGGTGAAAAACTGTTTTTT.